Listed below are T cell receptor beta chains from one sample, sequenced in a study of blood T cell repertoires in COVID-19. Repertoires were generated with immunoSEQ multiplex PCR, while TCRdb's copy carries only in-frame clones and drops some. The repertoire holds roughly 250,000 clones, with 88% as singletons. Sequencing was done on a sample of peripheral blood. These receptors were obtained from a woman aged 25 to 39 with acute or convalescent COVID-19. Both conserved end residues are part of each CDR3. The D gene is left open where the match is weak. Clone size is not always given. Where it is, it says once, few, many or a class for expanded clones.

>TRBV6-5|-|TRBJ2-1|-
CASSPLTRVLNEQFF
TGTGCCAGCAGCCCCCTGACTAGGGTTTTAAATGAGCAGTTCTTC
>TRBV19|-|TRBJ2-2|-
CASSIGWGANTGELFF
TGTGCCAGTAGTATAGGTTGGGGCGCGAACACCGGGGAGCTGTTTTTT
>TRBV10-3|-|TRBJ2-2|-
CAISETQGPPNTGELFF
TGTGCCATCAGTGAGACACAGGGTCCCCCGAACACCGGGGAGCTGTTTTTT
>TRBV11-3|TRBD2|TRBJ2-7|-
CASSFSGRIYEQYF
TGTGCCAGCAGCTTCAGCGGGAGGATATACGAGCAGTACTTC
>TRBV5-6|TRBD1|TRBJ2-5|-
CASSLRGQGETQYF
TGTGCCAGCAGCTTGAGGGGGCAGGGAGAGACCCAGTACTTC
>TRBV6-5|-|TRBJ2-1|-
CASSPSGLNEQFF
TGTGCCAGCAGCCCAAGCGGGCTGAATGAGCAGTTCTTC
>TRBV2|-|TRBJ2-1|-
CASKVIASEGGEQFF
TGTGCCAGCAAGGTCATAGCGTCGGAGGGTGGTGAGCAGTTCTTC
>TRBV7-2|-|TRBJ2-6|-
CASSLAGGLWSGANVLTF
TGTGCCAGCAGCTTAGCAGGGGGTTTGTGGTCTGGGGCCAACGTCCTGACTTTC
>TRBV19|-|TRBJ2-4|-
CASSIRGAKNIQYF
TGTGCCAGTAGTATAAGAGGGGCCAAAAACATTCAGTACTTC
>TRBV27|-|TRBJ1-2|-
CASSFRGKGLYGYTF
TGTGCCAGCAGTTTTCGGGGGAAGGGGCTATATGGCTACACCTTC
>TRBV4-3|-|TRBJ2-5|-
CASSQDARERVDGTQYF
TGCGCCAGCAGCCAAGATGCGAGGGAAAGGGTTGATGGGACCCAGTACTTC
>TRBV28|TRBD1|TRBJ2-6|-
CASSLTGVGANVLTF
TGTGCCAGCAGTCTGACAGGGGTCGGGGCCAACGTCCTGACTTTC
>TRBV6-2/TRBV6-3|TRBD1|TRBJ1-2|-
CASSQATGNYGYTF
TGTGCCAGCAGCCAAGCGACAGGGAACTATGGCTACACCTTC
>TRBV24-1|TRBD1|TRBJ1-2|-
CATSHTLDRVGSNGYTF
TGTGCCACCAGTCATACTTTGGACAGGGTGGGTAGCAATGGCTACACCTTC
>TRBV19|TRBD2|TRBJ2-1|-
CASSPYSSGNEQFF
TGTGCCAGTAGTCCCTACTCTAGCGGGAACGAGCAGTTCTTC
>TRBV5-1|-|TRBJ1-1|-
CASSLLGTGLGLGAFF
TGCGCCAGCAGCTTGCTGGGTACAGGGTTGGGTTTAGGAGCTTTCTTT
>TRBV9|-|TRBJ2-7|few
CASSVGGQAYYEQYF
TGTGCCAGCAGCGTGGGAGGACAGGCTTACTACGAGCAGTACTTC
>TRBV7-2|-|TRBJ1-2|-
CASTPYGQGRGYTF
TGTGCCAGCACCCCGTACGGGCAGGGAAGGGGCTACACCTTC
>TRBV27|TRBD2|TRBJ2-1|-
CASSLRLAGGGHNEQFF
TGTGCCAGCAGTTTGCGGCTAGCGGGAGGTGGGCACAATGAGCAGTTCTTC
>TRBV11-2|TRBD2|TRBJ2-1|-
CASSLDGGRAGEQFF
TGTGCCAGCAGCTTAGATGGTGGGAGGGCTGGTGAGCAGTTCTTC
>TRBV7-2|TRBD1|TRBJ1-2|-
CASSPRQGATGYTF
TGTGCCAGCAGCCCAAGACAGGGGGCGACTGGCTACACCTTC
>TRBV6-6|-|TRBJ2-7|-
CASYKGRDEQYF
TGTGCCAGTTACAAGGGCAGGGACGAGCAGTACTTC